The present T cell receptor beta chain was sequenced within a study of cytomegalovirus exposure and HLA in healthy donors. Samples came from healthy bone marrow donors. Germline V gives CDR1 SGHRS, CDR2 YFSETQ. CDR3 size: 14 residues. V was pared by 3 bases and J by 5 bases, with 5 bases of the junction left unmatched. General study results and limits: The productive fraction for most TCR beta V segments was about 90% or about 30% in an earlier analysis. The availability of immune exposure information extended only to CMV serostatus.

As to this clone: Its antigen remains unknown.

PCR was performed using 60 Vbeta and 13 Jbeta primers. Clones were read by immunoSEQ multiplex PCR, and TCRdb kept only the in-frame ones, dropping some. The table lists tens of thousands of clones. The TCR sequence derives from a man younger than 35 in good health and CMV-seropositive. The chain has TRBV5-1 and TRBJ2-1, with 7 bases matching TRBD1. The sample consisted of PBMCs. CDR3: CASSSDRVNNEQFF. The CDR3 DNA is TGCGCCAGCAGCTCAGACAGGGTTAACAATGAGCAGTTCTTC.